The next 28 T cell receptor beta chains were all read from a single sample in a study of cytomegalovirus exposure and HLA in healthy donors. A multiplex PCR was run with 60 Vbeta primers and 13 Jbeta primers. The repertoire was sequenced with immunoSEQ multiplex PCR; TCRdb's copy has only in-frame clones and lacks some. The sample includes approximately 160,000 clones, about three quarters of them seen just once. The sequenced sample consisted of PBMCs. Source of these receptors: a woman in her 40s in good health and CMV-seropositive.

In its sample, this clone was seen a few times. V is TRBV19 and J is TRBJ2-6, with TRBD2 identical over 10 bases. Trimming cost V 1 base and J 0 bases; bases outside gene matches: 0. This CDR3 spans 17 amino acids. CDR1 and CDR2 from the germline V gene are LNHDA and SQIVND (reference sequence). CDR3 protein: CASSIASGSSGANVLTF. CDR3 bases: TGTGCCAGTAGTATAGCTAGCGGGAGCTCTGGGGCCAACGTCCTGACTTTC.

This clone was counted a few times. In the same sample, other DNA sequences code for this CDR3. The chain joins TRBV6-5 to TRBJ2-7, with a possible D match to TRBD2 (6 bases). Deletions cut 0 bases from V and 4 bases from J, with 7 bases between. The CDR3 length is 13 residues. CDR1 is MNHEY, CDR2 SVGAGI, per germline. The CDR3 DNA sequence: TGTGCCAGCAGTTACTCAGGGACTTACGAGCAGTACTTC. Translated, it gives CASSYSGTYEQYF.

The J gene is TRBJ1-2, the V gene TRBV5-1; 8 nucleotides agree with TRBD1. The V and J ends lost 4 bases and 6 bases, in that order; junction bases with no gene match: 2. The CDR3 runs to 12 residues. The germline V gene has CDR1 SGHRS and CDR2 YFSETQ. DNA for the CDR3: TGCGCCAGCAGCCCGGACAGGGATGGCTACACCTTC. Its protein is CASSPDRDGYTF.

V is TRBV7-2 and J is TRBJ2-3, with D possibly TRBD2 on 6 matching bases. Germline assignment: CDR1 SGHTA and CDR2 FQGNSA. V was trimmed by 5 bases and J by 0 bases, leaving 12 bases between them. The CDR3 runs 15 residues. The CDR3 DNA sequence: TGTGCCAGCAGCCCGGGGGAAAGTAGCACAGATACGCAGTATTTT. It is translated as CASSPGESSTDTQYF. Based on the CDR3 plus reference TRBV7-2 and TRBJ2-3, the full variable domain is GAGVSQSPSNKVTEKGKDVELRCDPISGHTALYWYRQSLGQGLEFLIYFQGNSAPDKSGLPSDRFSAERTGGSVSTLTIQRTQQEDSAVYLCASSPGESSTDTQYFGPGTRLTVL.

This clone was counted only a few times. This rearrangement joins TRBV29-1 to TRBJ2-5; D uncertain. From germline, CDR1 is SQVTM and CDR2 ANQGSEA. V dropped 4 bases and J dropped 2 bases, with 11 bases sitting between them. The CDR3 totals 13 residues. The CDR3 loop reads CSVAPTSQETQYF. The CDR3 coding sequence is TGCAGCGTTGCCCCTACGTCGCAAGAGACCCAGTACTTC.

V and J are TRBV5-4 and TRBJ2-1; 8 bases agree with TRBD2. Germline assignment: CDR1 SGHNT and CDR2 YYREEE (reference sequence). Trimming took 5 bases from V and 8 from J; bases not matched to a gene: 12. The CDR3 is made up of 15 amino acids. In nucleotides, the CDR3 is TGTGCCAGCAGTCCTGAATTAGCGGGAATCGATGAGCAGTTCTTC. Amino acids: CASSPELAGIDEQFF.

CDR3 in DNA: TGTGCCAGCTCACGCCGGGACAGGGAGAACTATGGCTACACCTTC. Its translation: CASSRRDRENYGYTF. The chain is built from TRBV18 and TRBJ1-2; TRBD1 agrees at 9 bases. Germline CDR1 and CDR2: KGHSH and LQKENI. The CDR3 loop spans 15 amino acids. With 4 bases clipped from V and 2 bases from J, the junction kept 5 bases outside the gene matches.

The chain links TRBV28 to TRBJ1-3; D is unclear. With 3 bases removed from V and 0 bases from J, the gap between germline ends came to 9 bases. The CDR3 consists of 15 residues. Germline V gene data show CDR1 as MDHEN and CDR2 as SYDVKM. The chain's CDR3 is CASSLSESSGNTIYF. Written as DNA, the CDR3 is TGTGCCAGCAGTTTGAGTGAGAGCTCTGGAAACACCATATATTTT.

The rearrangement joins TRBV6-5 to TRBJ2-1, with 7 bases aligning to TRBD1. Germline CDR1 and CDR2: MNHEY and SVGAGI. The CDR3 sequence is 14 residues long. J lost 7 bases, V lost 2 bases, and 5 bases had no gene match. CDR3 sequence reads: CASSYEGARNEQFF. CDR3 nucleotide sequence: TGTGCCAGCAGTTACGAGGGGGCGCGAAATGAGCAGTTCTTC.

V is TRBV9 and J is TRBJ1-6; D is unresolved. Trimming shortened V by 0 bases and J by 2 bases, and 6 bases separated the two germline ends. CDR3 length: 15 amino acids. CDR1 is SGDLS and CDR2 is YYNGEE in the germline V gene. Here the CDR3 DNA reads TGTGCCAGCAGCGTAGGGGAGGCCTATAATTCACCCCTCCACTTT. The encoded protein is CASSVGEAYNSPLHF.

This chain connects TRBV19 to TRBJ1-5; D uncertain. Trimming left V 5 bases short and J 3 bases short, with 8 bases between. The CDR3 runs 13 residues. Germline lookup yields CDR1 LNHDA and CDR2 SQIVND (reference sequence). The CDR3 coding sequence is TGTGCCAGTAGTGGGCAGTTCAATCAGCCCCAGCATTTT. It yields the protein CASSGQFNQPQHF.

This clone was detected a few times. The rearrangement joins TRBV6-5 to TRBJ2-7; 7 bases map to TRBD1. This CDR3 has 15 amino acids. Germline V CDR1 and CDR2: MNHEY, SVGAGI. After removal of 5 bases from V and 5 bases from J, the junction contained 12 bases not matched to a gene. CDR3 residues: CASSLRQGELHEQYF. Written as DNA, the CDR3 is TGTGCCAGCAGTCTACGACAGGGAGAACTCCACGAGCAGTACTTC.

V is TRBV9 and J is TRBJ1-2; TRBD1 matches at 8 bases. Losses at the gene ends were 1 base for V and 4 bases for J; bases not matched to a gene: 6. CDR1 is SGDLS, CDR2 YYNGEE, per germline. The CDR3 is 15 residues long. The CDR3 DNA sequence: TGTGCCAGCAGCGTATTAGGGACAGGTCGCTATGGCTACACCTTC. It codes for CASSVLGTGRYGYTF.

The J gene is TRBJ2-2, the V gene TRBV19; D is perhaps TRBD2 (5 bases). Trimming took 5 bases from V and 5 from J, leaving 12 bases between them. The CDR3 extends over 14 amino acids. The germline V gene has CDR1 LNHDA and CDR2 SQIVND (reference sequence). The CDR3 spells CASSVDGKTGELFF. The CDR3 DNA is TGTGCCAGTAGTGTGGACGGGAAGACCGGGGAGCTGTTTTTT.

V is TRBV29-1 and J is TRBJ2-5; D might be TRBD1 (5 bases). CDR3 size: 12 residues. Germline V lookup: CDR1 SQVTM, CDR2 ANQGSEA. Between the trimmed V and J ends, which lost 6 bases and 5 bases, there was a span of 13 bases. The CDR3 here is CSVPRVGETQYF. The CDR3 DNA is TGCAGCGTCCCCAGGGTGGGGGAGACCCAGTACTTC. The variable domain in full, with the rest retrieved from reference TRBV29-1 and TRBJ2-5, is SAVISQKPSRDICQRGTSLTIQCQVDSQVTMMFWYRQQPGQSLTLIATANQGSEATYESGFVIDKFPISRPNLTFSTLTVSNMSPEDSSIYLCSVPRVGETQYFGPGTRLLVL.

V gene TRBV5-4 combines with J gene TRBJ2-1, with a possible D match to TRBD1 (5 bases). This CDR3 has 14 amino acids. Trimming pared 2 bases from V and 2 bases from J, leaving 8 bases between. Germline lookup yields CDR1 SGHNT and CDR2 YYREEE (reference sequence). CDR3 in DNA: TGTGCCAGCAGCTTCTCAGGGCCCTACAATGAGCAGTTCTTC. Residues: CASSFSGPYNEQFF.

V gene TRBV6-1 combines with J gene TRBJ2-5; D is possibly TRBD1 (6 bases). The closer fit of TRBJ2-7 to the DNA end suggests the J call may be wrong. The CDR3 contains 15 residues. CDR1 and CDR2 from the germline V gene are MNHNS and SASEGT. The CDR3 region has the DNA TGTGCCAGCAGTCTCCGAACAGGGCCGATCTACGAGCAGTACTTC. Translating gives CASSLRTGPIYEQYF.

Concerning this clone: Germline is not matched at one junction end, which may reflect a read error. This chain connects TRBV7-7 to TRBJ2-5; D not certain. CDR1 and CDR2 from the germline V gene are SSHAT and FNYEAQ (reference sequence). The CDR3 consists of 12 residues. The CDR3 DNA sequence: TGTGCCAGCAGCTTAGACCAGGAGACCCAGTACTTC. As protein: CASSLDQETQYF.

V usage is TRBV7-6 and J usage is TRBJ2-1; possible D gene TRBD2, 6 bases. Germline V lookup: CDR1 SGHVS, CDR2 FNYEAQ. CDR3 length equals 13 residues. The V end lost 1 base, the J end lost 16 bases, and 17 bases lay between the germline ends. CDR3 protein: CASSLEVGGLPFF. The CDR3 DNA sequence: TGTGCCAGCAGCTTAGAAGTGGGGGGACTTCCTTTCTTC.

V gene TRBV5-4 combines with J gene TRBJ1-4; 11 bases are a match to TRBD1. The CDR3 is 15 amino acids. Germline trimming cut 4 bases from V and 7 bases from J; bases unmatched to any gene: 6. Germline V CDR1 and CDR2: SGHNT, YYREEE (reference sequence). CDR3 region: CASSPTGQGGEKLFF. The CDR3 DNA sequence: TGTGCCAGCAGCCCCACGGGACAGGGGGGTGAAAAACTGTTTTTT.

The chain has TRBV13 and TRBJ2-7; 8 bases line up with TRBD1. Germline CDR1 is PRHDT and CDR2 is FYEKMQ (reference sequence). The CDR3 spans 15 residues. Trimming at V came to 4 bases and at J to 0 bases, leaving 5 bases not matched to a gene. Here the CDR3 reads CASSWTGKTSYEQYF. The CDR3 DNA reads TGTGCCAGCAGCTGGACAGGGAAGACCTCCTACGAGCAGTACTTC.

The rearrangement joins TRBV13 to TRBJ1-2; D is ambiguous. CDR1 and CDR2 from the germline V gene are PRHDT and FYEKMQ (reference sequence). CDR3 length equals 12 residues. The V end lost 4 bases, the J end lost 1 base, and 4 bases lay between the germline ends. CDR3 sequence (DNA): TGTGCCAGCAGCTCCCTTAACTATGGCTACACCTTC. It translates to CASSSLNYGYTF.

The CDR3 loop reads CASSPSSGVDTQYF. The CDR3 DNA sequence: TGCGCCAGCAGCCCTTCTAGCGGGGTCGATACGCAGTATTTT. V and J are TRBV10-1 and TRBJ2-3, with TRBD2 matching 9 bases. Germline values: CDR1 WNHNN, CDR2 SYGVQD (reference sequence). CDR3 length: 14 amino acids. After removal of 6 bases from V and 6 bases from J, the junction contained 7 bases not matched to a gene.

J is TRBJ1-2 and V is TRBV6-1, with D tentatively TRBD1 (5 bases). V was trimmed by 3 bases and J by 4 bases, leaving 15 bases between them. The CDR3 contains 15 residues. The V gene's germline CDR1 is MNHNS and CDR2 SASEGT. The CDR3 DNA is TGTGCCAGCAGTGACGGGGCAGGGAGGATCTATGGCTACACCTTC. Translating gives CASSDGAGRIYGYTF.

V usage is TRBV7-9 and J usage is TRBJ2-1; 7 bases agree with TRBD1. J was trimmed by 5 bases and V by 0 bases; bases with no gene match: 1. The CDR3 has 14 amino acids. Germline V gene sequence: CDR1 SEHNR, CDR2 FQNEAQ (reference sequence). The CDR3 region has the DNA TGTGCCAGCAGCTTAGCAGGGGGCCACAATGAGCAGTTCTTC. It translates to CASSLAGGHNEQFF. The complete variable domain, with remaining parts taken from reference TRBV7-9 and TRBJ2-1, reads DTGVSQNPRHKITKRGQNVTFRCDPISEHNRLYWYRQTLGQGPEFLTYFQNEAQLEKSRLLSDRFSAERPKGSFSTLEIQRTEQGDSAMYLCASSLAGGHNEQFFGPGTRLTVL.

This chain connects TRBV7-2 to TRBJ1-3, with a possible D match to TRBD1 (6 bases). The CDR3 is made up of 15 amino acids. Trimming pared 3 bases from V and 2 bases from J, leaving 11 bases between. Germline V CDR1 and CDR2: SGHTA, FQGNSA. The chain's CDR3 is CASSLGAFAGNTIYF. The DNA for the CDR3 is TGTGCCAGCAGCTTGGGGGCGTTTGCTGGAAACACCATATATTTT. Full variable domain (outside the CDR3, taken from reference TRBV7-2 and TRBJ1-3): GAGVSQSPSNKVTEKGKDVELRCDPISGHTALYWYRQSLGQGLEFLIYFQGNSAPDKSGLPSDRFSAERTGGSVSTLTIQRTQQEDSAVYLCASSLGAFAGNTIYFGEGSWLTVV.

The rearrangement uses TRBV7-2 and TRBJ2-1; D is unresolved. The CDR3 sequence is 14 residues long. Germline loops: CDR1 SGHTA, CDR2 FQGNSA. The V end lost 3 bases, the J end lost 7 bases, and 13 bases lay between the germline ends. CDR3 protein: CASSLEIADNEQFF. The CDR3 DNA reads TGTGCCAGCAGCTTGGAGATAGCCGATAATGAGCAGTTCTTC. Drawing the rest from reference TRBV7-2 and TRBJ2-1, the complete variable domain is GAGVSQSPSNKVTEKGKDVELRCDPISGHTALYWYRQSLGQGLEFLIYFQGNSAPDKSGLPSDRFSAERTGGSVSTLTIQRTQQEDSAVYLCASSLEIADNEQFFGPGTRLTVL.

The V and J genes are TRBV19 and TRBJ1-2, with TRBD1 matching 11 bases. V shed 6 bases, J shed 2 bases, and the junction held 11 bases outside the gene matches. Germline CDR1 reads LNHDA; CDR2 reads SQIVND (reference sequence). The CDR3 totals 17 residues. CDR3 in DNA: TGTGCCAGTAGCCGCGGATCCGGACAGGGGGCGAACTATGGCTACACCTTC. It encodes CASSRGSGQGANYGYTF.